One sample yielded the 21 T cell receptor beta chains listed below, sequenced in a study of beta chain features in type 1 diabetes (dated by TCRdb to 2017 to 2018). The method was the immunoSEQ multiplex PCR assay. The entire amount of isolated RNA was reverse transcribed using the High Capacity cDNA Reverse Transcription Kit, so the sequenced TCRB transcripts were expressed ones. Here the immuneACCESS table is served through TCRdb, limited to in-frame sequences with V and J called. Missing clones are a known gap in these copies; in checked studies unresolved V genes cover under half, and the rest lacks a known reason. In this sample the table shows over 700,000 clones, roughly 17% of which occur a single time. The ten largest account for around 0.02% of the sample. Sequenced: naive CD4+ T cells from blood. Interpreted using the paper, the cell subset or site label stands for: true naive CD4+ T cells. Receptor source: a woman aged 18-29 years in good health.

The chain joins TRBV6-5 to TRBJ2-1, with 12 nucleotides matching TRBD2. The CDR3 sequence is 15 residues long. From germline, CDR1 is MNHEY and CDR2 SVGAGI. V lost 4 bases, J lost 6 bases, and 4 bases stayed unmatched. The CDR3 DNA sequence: TGTGCCAGCAGTTCGGGACTAGCGGGTAGCAATGAGCAGTTCTTC. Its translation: CASSSGLAGSNEQFF.

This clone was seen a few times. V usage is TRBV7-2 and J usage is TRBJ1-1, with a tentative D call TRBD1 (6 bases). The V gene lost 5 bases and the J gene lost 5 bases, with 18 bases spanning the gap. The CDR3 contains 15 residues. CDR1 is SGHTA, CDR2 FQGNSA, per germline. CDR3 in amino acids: CASSPPFKGVTEAFF. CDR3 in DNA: TGTGCCAGCAGCCCCCCCTTTAAGGGGGTAACTGAAGCTTTCTTT.

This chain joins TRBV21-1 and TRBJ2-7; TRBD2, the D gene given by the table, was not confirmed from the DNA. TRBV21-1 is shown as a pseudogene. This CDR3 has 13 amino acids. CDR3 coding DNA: TGTGCCAGCAGCAAAGAGGGAGCCTACGAGCAGTACTTC. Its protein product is CASSKEGAYEQYF.

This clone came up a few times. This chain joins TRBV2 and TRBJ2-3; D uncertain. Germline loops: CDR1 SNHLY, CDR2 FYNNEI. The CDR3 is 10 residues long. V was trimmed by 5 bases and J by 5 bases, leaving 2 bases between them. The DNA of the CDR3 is TGTGCCAGCAGTCAAGATACGCAGTATTTT. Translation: CASSQDTQYF.

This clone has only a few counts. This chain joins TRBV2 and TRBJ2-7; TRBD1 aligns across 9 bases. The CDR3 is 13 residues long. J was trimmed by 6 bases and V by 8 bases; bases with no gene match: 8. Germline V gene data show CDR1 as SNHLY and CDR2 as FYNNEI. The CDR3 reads CASGTGTSPEQYF. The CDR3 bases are TGTGCCAGCGGGACAGGGACTTCCCCCGAGCAGTACTTC.

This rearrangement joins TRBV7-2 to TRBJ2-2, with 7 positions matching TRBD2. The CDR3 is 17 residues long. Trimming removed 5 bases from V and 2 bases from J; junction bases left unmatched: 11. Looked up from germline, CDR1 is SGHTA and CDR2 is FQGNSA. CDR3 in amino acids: CASSQLPGLLNTGELFF. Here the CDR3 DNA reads TGTGCCAGCAGCCAATTACCGGGACTACTAAACACCGGGGAGCTGTTTTTT.

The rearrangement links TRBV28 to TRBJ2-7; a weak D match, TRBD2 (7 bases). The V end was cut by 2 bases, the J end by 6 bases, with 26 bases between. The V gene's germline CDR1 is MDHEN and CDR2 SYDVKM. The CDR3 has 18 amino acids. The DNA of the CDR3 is TGTGCCAGCAGTTTACGCGGGGGCTTTGGGAAGATCTCCCGCGAGCAGTACTTC. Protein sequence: CASSLRGGFGKISREQYF.

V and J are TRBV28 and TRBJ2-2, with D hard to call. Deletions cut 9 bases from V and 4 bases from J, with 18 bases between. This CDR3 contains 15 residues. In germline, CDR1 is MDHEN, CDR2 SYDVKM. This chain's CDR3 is CASTSPPSTTGELFF. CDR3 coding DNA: TGTGCCAGTACCTCGCCCCCGAGTACCACCGGGGAGCTGTTTTTT. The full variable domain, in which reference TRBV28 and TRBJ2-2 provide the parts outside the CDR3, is DVKVTQSSRYLVKRTGEKVFLECVQDMDHENMFWYRQDPGLGLRLIYFSYDVKMKEKGDIPEGYSVSREKKERFSLILESASTNQTSMYLCASTSPPSTTGELFFGEGSRLTVL.

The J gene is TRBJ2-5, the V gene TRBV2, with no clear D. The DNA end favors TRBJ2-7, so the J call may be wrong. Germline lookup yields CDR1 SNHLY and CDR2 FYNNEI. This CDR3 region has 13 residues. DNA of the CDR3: TGTGCCAGCAGTGTTTCGGCAACCTACGAGCAGTACTTC. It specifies CASSVSATYEQYF.

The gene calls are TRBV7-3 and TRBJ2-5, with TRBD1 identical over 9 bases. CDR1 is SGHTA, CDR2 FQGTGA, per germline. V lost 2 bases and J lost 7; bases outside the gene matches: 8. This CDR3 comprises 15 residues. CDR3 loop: CASSLLGTGSWTQYF. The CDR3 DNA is TGTGCCAGCAGCTTATTGGGGACAGGGTCTTGGACCCAGTACTTC.

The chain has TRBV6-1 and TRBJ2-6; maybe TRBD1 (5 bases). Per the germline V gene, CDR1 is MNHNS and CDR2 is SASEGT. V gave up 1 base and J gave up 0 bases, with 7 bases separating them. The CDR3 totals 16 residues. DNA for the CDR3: TGTGCCAGCAGTGAAGGACAGCTCTCTGGGGCCAACGTCCTGACTTTC. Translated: CASSEGQLSGANVLTF.

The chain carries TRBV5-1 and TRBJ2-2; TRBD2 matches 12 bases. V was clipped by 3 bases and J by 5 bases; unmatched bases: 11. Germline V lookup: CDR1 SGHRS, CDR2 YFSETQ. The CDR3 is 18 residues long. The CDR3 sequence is CASSWPSGRAVETGELFF. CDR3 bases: TGCGCCAGCAGCTGGCCTAGCGGGAGGGCCGTCGAAACCGGGGAGCTGTTTTTT. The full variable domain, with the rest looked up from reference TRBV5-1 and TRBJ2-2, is KAGVTQTPRYLIKTRGQQVTLSCSPISGHRSVSWYQQTPGQGLQFLFEYFSETQRNKGNFPGRFSGRQFSNSRSEMNVSTLELGDSALYLCASSWPSGRAVETGELFFGEGSRLTVL.

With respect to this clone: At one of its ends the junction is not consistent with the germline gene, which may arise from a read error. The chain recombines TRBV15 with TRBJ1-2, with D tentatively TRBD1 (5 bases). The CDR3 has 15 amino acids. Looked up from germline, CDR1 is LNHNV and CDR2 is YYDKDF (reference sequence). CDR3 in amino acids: CATSGDRNANYGYTF. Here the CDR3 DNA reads TGTGCCACCAGCGGAGACAGAAACGCTAACTATGGCTACACCTTC.

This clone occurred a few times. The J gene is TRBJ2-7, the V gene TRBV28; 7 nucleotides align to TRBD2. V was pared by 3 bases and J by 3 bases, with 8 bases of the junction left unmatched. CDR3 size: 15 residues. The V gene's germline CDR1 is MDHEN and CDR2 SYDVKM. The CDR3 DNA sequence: TGTGCCAGCAGTTTGATGATCGGGGGGTACTACGAGCAGTACTTC. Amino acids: CASSLMIGGYYEQYF.

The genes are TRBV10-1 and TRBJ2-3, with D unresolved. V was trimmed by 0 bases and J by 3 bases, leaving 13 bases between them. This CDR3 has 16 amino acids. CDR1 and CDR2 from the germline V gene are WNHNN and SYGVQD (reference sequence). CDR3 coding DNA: TGCGCCAGCAGTGAGTCGGGTGGGATAGGAACAGATACGCAGTATTTT. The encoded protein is CASSESGGIGTDTQYF.

DNA of the CDR3: TGTGCCAGCAGCCAAAAGCAGGGGGCCGGTACAGATACGCAGTATTTT. Its protein is CASSQKQGAGTDTQYF. The J gene is TRBJ2-3, the V gene TRBV7-3, with TRBD1 matching over 8 bases. Germline V CDR1 and CDR2: SGHTA, FQGTGA. Germline trimming cut 5 bases from V and 3 bases from J; bases unmatched to any gene: 10. This CDR3 spans 16 amino acids.

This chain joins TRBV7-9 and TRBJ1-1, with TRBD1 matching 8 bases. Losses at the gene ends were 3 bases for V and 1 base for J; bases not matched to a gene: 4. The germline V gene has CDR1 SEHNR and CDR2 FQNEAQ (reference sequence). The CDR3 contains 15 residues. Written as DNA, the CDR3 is TGTGCCAGCAGCTTTTTGGACAGGGCGAACACTGAAGCTTTCTTT. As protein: CASSFLDRANTEAFF. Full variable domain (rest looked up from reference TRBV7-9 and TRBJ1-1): DTGVSQNPRHKITKRGQNVTFRCDPISEHNRLYWYRQTLGQGPEFLTYFQNEAQLEKSRLLSDRFSAERPKGSFSTLEIQRTEQGDSAMYLCASSFLDRANTEAFFGQGTRLTVV.

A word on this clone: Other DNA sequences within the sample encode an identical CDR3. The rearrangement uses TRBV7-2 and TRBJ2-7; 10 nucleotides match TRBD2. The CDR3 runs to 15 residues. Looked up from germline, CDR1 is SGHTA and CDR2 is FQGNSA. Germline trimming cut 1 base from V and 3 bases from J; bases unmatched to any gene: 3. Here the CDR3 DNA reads TGTGCCAGCAGCTTAGTCCTAGCGGGAGTCTACGAGCAGTACTTC. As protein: CASSLVLAGVYEQYF.

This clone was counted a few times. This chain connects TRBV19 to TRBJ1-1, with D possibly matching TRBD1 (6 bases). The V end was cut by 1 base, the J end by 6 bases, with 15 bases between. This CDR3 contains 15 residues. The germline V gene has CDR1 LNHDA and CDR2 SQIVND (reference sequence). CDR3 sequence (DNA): TGTGCCAGTAGTATAGTGGGGGCCCCGAGATCTGAAGCTTTCTTT. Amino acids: CASSIVGAPRSEAFF.

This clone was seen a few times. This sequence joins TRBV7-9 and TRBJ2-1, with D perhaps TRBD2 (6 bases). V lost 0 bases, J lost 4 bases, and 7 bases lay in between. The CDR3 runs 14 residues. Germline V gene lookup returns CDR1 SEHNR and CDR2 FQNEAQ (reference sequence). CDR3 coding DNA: TGTGCCAGCAGCTTAGCTAGCGGATACAATGAGCAGTTCTTC. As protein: CASSLASGYNEQFF.

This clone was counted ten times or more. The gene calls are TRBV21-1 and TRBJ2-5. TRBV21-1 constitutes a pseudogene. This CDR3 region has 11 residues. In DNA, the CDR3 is TGTGCCAGCAGCATCCAAGAGACCCAGTACTTC. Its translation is CASSIQETQYF.